The 8 T cell receptor beta chains below all came from one sample that was sequenced in a study of CD8 T cells in ankylosing spondylitis (dated 2017 in TCRdb). Library preparation used 5' RACE. The data were produced on an Illumina HiSeq 2500. The public reads were reanalyzed by TCRdb: fastp trimming at Q25, MiXCR alignment, in-frame beta chains only. Rows are combined by CDR3 protein, so each entry shows the most common genes and DNA. Counted in this sample were about 800,000 distinct CDR3 sequences; about 12% of them appeared once. The ten largest clones add up to around 0.51% of the sample. What these receptors recognize is not known. Here is what the overall study found, with its caveats: Blood from ankylosing spondylitis patients appeared to be characterized by a TCR beta motif made up of 8 or 9 highly homologous amino acid variants.

Material for sequencing was blood, either unsorted or a sorted T cell fraction (not recorded which). These receptors were obtained from a male donor with ankylosing spondylitis.

This clonotype was observed at least ten times. The J gene is TRBJ2-1, the V gene TRBV10-3; D not resolved. There are 11 residues in the CDR3. CDR1 is ENHRY and CDR2 is SYGVKD in the germline V gene. Trimming removed 6 bases from V and 6 bases from J, with 6 bases in between. In DNA form, the CDR3 reads TGTGCCATCAGCCCCAGCAATGAGCAGTTCTTC. The encoded protein is CAISPSNEQFF.

V usage is TRBV12-3 or TRBV12-4 and J usage is TRBJ2-7; 7 nucleotides align to TRBD1. V dropped 5 bases and J dropped 6; count of bases not matched to a gene: 10. The CDR3 sequence is 14 residues long. The CDR3 region is CASSAITGVGEQYF. Written as DNA, the CDR3 is TGTGCCAGCAGTGCCATTACAGGGGTAGGCGAGCAGTACTTC.

The J gene is TRBJ1-6, the V gene TRBV9; tentative D call: TRBD1 (5 bases). Trimming pared 3 bases from V and 4 bases from J, leaving 14 bases between. From germline, CDR1 is SGDLS and CDR2 YYNGEE. The CDR3 extends over 16 amino acids. DNA for the CDR3: TGTGCCAGCAGCGGAGACGCGGGGCAGTATAATTCACCCCTCCACTTT. Encoded protein: CASSGDAGQYNSPLHF.

This clonotype was observed a few times. This sequence joins TRBV29-1 and TRBJ2-7; D uncertain. This CDR3 has 13 residues. Germline CDR1 and CDR2: SQVTM and ANQGSEA. V lost 5 bases to trimming and J lost 4 bases, with 15 bases between them. In DNA, the CDR3 is TGCAGCGTTTCCCCCCCGGGCCAATACGAGCAGTACTTC. Its translation: CSVSPPGQYEQYF.

Ten or more counts support this clonotype. The chain carries TRBV29-1 and TRBJ1-2; 9 bases are shared with TRBD1. CDR1 is SQVTM, CDR2 ANQGSEA, per germline. This CDR3 contains 11 residues. V lost 5 bases, J lost 6 bases, and 1 base stayed unmatched. The CDR3: CSVWTGDGYTF. CDR3 coding DNA: TGCAGCGTTTGGACAGGGGATGGCTACACCTTC.

The chain couples TRBV4-3 to TRBJ2-2, with a weak D call TRBD2 (5 bases). The length of the CDR3 is 16 residues. The V end was cut by 0 bases, the J end by 2 bases, with 10 bases between. Germline V gene sequence: CDR1 LGHNA, CDR2 YSLEER. The CDR3 bases are TGCGCCAGCAGCCAAGAAGTGCGGGCTAACACCGGGGAGCTGTTTTTT. It yields the protein CASSQEVRANTGELFF.

CDR3 DNA sequence: TGTGCCAGCAGCCCTACCTACAGCGGGGGGGAGACCCAGTACTTC. Its translation is CASSPTYSGGETQYF. The chain uses TRBV7-9 and TRBJ2-5; 9 bases agree with TRBD2. The V gene's germline CDR1 is SEHNR and CDR2 FQNEAQ (reference sequence). CDR3 length equals 15 residues. Trimming removed 5 bases from V and 5 bases from J; junction bases left unmatched: 9.

This clonotype was seen more than once but under ten times. The gene calls are TRBV20-1 and TRBJ2-7; 8 bases fit TRBD1. The CDR3 runs to 15 residues. Unmatched junction bases numbered 6, after V lost 0 bases and J lost 2 bases. In germline, CDR1 is DFQATT, CDR2 SNEGSKA (reference sequence). The CDR3 nucleotides are TGCAGTGCTAGAGATAGCGACAGGGGAACCTACGAGCAGTACTTC. Encoded protein: CSARDSDRGTYEQYF.